Following are 20 T cell receptor beta chains from one sample sequenced in a study of Graves' ophthalmopathy and Graves' hyperthyroidism. Amplification from RNA transcripts yielded the TCR beta CDR3 regions. Second-round multiplex PCR followed a first-round RT-PCR using HTBI primers. TCRdb used MiXCR to reprocess the multiplex PCR reads, holding one entry per CDR3 protein. In the table there are approximately 700,000 distinct CDR3 sequences, over 40% of which are singletons. Sequenced input: peripheral blood. Receptors originate from an adult man with Graves' ophthalmopathy.

This clonotype is a singleton in its sample. V is TRBV19 and J is TRBJ1-6, with TRBD1 matching 8 bases. This CDR3 is built from 12 residues. The trim removed 5 bases at V and 18 bases at J, leaving 9 bases unmatched. CDR1 and CDR2 from the germline V gene are LNHDA and SQIVND (reference sequence). CDR3 amino acids: CASSARTGTGHF. CDR3 nucleotides: TGTGCCAGTAGTGCCCGGACAGGGACAGGCCACTTT.

This clonotype was counted many times. The CDR3 region has the DNA TGCGCCAGCAGCTTGGTGATCGACGAGCAGTACTTC. Amino acids: CASSLVIDEQYF. The V call is TRBV5-1, the J call TRBJ2-7; D remains unclear. The CDR3 sequence is 12 residues long. Germline lookup yields CDR1 SGHRS and CDR2 YFSETQ. Trimming left V 0 bases short and J 5 bases short, with 6 bases between.

This clonotype was picked up many times. The V and J genes are TRBV10-3 and TRBJ1-6; 8 bases are a match to TRBD1. V trimming: 10 bases; J trimming: 7 bases; junction bases outside the gene matches: 12. The CDR3 has 15 residues. Germline CDR1 is ENHRY and CDR2 is SYGVKD. The CDR3 loop reads CASHPWTGPNSPLHF. DNA of the CDR3: TGTGCCAGCCACCCATGGACAGGGCCCAATTCACCCCTCCACTTT.

This clonotype was counted many times. This chain joins TRBV7-3 and TRBJ2-5, with 8 bases that match TRBD2. Trimming at V came to 5 bases and at J to 3 bases, leaving 8 bases not matched to a gene. CDR3 length: 15 residues. Germline CDR1 SGHTA, CDR2 FQGTGA. Here the CDR3 reads CASSALAGIKETQYF. CDR3 coding DNA: TGTGCCAGCAGCGCCTTAGCGGGGATAAAAGAGACCCAGTACTTC. Based on the CDR3 plus reference TRBV7-3 and TRBJ2-5, the full variable domain is GAGVSQTPSNKVTEKGKYVELRCDPISGHTALYWYRQSLGQGPEFLIYFQGTGAADDSGLPNDRFFAVRPEGSVSTLKIQRTERGDSAVYLCASSALAGIKETQYFGPGTRLLVL.

In its sample, this clonotype was seen many times. The rearrangement joins TRBV3-1 to TRBJ1-1, with unresolved D. From germline, CDR1 is LGHDT and CDR2 YNNKEL (reference sequence). Between the trimmed V and J ends, which lost 4 bases and 2 bases, there was a span of 8 bases. The CDR3 length is 13 residues. The CDR3 DNA follows: TGTGCCAGCAGCCCGACCACTAACACTGAAGCTTTCTTT. Translating gives CASSPTTNTEAFF. The entire variable domain, with the rest obtained from reference TRBV3-1 and TRBJ1-1, is as follows: DTAVSQTPKYLVTQMGNDKSIKCEQNLGHDTMYWYKQDSKKFLKIMFSYNNKELIINETVPNRFSPKSPDKAHLNLHINSLELGDSAVYFCASSPTTNTEAFFGQGTRLTVV.

This clonotype was observed at least ten times. J is TRBJ2-7 and V is TRBV19; possible D gene TRBD2, 6 bases. The CDR3 consists of 14 residues. Germline CDR1 reads LNHDA; CDR2 reads SQIVND (reference sequence). V was cut by 5 bases and J by 4 bases, with 15 bases left in between. In nucleotides, the CDR3 is TGTGCCAGTAGTTCTCTAACCGGGGGATACGAGCAGTACTTC. It codes for CASSSLTGGYEQYF.

A remark on this clonotype: A read error may be the cause here, since a much bigger clone is one base away. The V gene is TRBV6-6, the J gene TRBJ1-2; D gene unclear. V dropped 1 base and J dropped 5 bases, with 14 bases sitting between them. This CDR3 is 15 amino acids long. CDR1 MNHNY and CDR2 SVGAGI come from the germline V gene (reference sequence). For the CDR3, the DNA is TGTGCCAGCAGTTACTTGAGTATGGTATCATATGGCTACACCTTC. This gives the protein CASSYLSMVSYGYTF.

This clonotype was seen just once. This chain joins TRBV7-2 and TRBJ2-2; 9 nucleotides line up with TRBD2. J lost 4 bases, V lost 5 bases, and 5 bases had no gene match. The length of the CDR3 is 15 residues. CDR1 and CDR2 (germline): SGHTA, FQGNSA. In DNA, the CDR3 is TGTGCCAGCAGCCGTAGCGGGAGAGGCACCGGGGAGCTGTTTTTT. Amino acids: CASSRSGRGTGELFF.

This clonotype was seen repeatedly, ten times or more. This chain uses TRBV19 with TRBJ1-5; the match to TRBD1 covers 8 bases. The V segment lost 9 bases and the J segment 6 bases; nucleotides outside the gene matches: 16. Germline assignment: CDR1 LNHDA and CDR2 SQIVND (reference sequence). CDR3 length: 16 amino acids. DNA of the CDR3: TGTGCCAGCGGAGGACAGGGAGGTCGGGAAAGTCAGCCCCAGCATTTT. Its protein is CASGGQGGRESQPQHF. Drawing the rest from reference TRBV19 and TRBJ1-5, the complete variable domain is DGGITQSPKYLFRKEGQNVTLSCEQNLNHDAMYWYRQDPGQGLRLIYYSQIVNDFQKGDIAEGYSVSREKKESFPLTVTSAQKNPTAFYLCASGGQGGRESQPQHFGDGTRLSIL.

The V and J genes are TRBV10-3 and TRBJ2-7, with 9 bases aligning to TRBD2. The germline V gene encodes CDR1 ENHRY and CDR2 SYGVKD. V shed 11 bases, J shed 1 base, and the junction held 12 bases outside the gene matches. The CDR3 is 15 residues long. Written as DNA, the CDR3 is TGTGCCGCCGATACGACTAGCGGAAAATCCTACGAGCAGTACTTC. This encodes CAADTTSGKSYEQYF.

This clonotype was seen many times. The rearrangement links TRBV29-1 to TRBJ1-4; 8 bases match TRBD1. The length of the CDR3 is 14 residues. The germline gives CDR1 SQVTM, CDR2 ANQGSEA. The V segment lost 7 bases and the J segment 8 bases; nucleotides outside the gene matches: 12. CDR3 sequence reads: CSAFLDRGGEKLFF. For the CDR3, the DNA is TGCAGCGCGTTCCTCGACAGGGGAGGAGAAAAACTGTTTTTT.

CDR3 nucleotides: TGCAGTGCTAGAGATGGGGCTATCGGCTTACTCGACGAGCAGTACTTC. This codes for CSARDGAIGLLDEQYF. The chain has TRBV20-1 and TRBJ2-7; D is possibly TRBD1 (5 bases). V lost 0 bases, J lost 5 bases, and 20 bases lay in between. This CDR3 has 16 residues. Germline loops: CDR1 DFQATT, CDR2 SNEGSKA (reference sequence).

Note on this clonotype: A read error may account for a junction end that differs from germline. V gene TRBV5-1 combines with J gene TRBJ2-5; 8 bases fit TRBD2. CDR1 is SGHRS, CDR2 YFSETQ, per germline. The CDR3 sequence is 16 residues long. The CDR3 protein is CASSPRNGGAWETQYF. CDR3 DNA: TGTGCCAGCAGCCCTAGGAACGGGGGGGCCTGGGAGACCCAGTACTTC.

The chain joins TRBV2 to TRBJ2-7, with 8 nucleotides matching TRBD1. The CDR3 totals 14 residues. Per germline, CDR1 SNHLY and CDR2 FYNNEI. V shed 7 bases, J shed 2 bases, and the junction held 7 bases outside the gene matches. CDR3 amino acids: CASKTGTGPYEQYF. For the CDR3, the DNA is TGTGCCAGCAAAACCGGGACAGGTCCCTACGAGCAGTACTTC.

This clonotype was counted at least ten times. CDR3 sequence: CASSATTGTTPIQETQYF. CDR3 nucleotides: TGTGCCAGCAGCGCTACCACCGGGACAACGCCGATACAAGAGACCCAGTACTTC. The genes are TRBV12-3 or TRBV12-4 and TRBJ2-5; the D gene is possibly TRBD1 (6 bases). The CDR3 has 18 residues. V was clipped by 6 bases and J by 2 bases, with 25 bases between them.

The V call is TRBV10-3, the J call TRBJ2-7, with D possibly TRBD2 on 6 matching bases. Trimming cost V 10 bases and J 2 bases, with 21 bases left between them. CDR3 length equals 15 residues. In germline, CDR1 is ENHRY, CDR2 SYGVKD. CDR3: CASSHTRDSTYEQYF. CDR3 nucleotide sequence: TGTGCCAGCAGCCATACCCGGGACTCTACCTACGAGCAGTACTTC.

The table lists this clonotype with many counts. This chain connects TRBV5-6 to TRBJ2-5; TRBD2 is a possible D gene (5 bases). The CDR3 totals 14 residues. V was trimmed by 2 bases and J by 2 bases, leaving 10 bases between them. Germline values: CDR1 SGHDT, CDR2 YYEEEE. The CDR3: CASSFGSGQETQYF. The CDR3 DNA sequence: TGTGCCAGCAGCTTCGGGTCGGGGCAAGAGACCCAGTACTTC.

This clonotype was seen repeatedly, ten times or more. This chain joins TRBV7-7 and TRBJ2-5, with 7 bases aligning to TRBD2. The CDR3 spans 14 residues. V was clipped by 1 base and J by 5 bases; unmatched bases: 4. CDR1 is SSHAT and CDR2 is FNYEAQ in the germline V gene (reference sequence). This chain's CDR3 is CASSLGLAQETQYF. The CDR3 nucleotides read TGTGCCAGCAGCTTAGGACTAGCTCAGGAGACCCAGTACTTC.

This clonotype was detected ten times or more. A much bigger clone sits one base away, suggesting this may be a read error. V and J are TRBV29-1 and TRBJ1-1, with D unclear. The germline V gene has CDR1 SQVTM and CDR2 ANQGSEA. This CDR3 contains 14 residues. V was cut by 4 bases and J by 1 base, with 13 bases left in between. This chain's CDR3 is CSVGGLQTNTEAFF. The CDR3 region has the DNA TGCAGCGTTGGAGGACTACAAACGAACACTGAAGCTTTCTTT.

Only a few counts were recorded for this clonotype. The rearrangement joins TRBV30 to TRBJ1-2; D is undetermined. Germline CDR1 and CDR2: GTSNPN and SVGIG (reference sequence). This CDR3 comprises 14 residues. V lost 6 bases and J 4 bases, leaving 18 bases between the germline ends. CDR3 nucleotide sequence: TGTGCCTGCCCCATGGCCCGGGCGGCCTATGGCTACACCTTC. Translated: CACPMARAAYGYTF.